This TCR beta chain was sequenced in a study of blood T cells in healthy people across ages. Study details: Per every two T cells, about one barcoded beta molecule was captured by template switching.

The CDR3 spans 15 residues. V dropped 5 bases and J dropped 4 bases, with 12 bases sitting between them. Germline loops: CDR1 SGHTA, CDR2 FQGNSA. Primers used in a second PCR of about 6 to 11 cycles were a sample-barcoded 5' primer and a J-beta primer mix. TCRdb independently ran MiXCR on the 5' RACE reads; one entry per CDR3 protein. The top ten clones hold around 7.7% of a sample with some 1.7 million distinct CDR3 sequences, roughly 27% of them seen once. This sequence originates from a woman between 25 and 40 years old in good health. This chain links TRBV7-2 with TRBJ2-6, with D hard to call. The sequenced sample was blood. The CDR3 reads CASSPFEPGANVLTF. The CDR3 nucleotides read TGTGCCAGCAGCCCTTTCGAACCGGGGGCCAACGTCCTGACTTTC.